A selection of T cell receptor beta chains follows, all from one sample in a study of PD-1 blockade in classical Hodgkin lymphoma. Clones were sequenced by immunoSEQ multiplex PCR, and TCRdb holds only the in-frame ones, with some missing. The sample has 25,000 to 40,000 clones; approximately 65% are singletons. Source: peripheral blood mononuclear cells (PBMCs), taken before the fourth cycle of nivolumab. The receptors were sampled from a human donor with classical Hodgkin lymphoma. The CDR3 runs from the conserved cysteine through the conserved F or W. D genes are given only for firm matches. Clone size is shown for a subset of rows, as once, few, many or a class of expanded clone.

DNA | CDR3 | D | J | V | size
TGCGCCAGCAGACAAGGAATTCAGCAGTACTTC | CASRQGIQQYF | NA | TRBJ2-7 | TRBV23-1 | NA
TGTGCCAGCTCACCGTCAAGGGTCACAGATACGCAGTATTTT | CASSPSRVTDTQYF | NA | TRBJ2-3 | TRBV18 | NA
TGTGCCTGGAGGACCGGGGAAAAACTGTTTTTT | CAWRTGEKLFF | NA | TRBJ1-4 | TRBV30 | few
TGTGCCACCTCGTTACCGGGACTGCGAGATGAGCAGTTCTTC | CATSLPGLRDEQFF | NA | TRBJ2-1 | TRBV27 | NA
TGTGCCAGCTCACCGGGGCAAGGGACGCAATATGGGGAGCAGTTCTTC | CASSPGQGTQYGEQFF | NA | TRBJ2-1 | TRBV18 | NA
TGTGCCAGCAGCCAAGAGGCGGGACAGGGGTACAATGAGCAGTTCTTC | CASSQEAGQGYNEQFF | TRBD1 | TRBJ2-1 | TRBV4-2 | NA
TGTGCCAGCAGCGTAGCACGGCAGAGCTATGGCTACACCTTC | CASSVARQSYGYTF | NA | TRBJ1-2 | TRBV9 | few
TGTGCCAGCAGCCAATCACGAGGGGGCTACGAGCAGTACTTC | CASSQSRGGYEQYF | NA | TRBJ2-7 | TRBV14 | NA
TGTGCCAGCAGCACAAGCCCTGCCTCCTATAATTCACCCCTCCACTTT | CASSTSPASYNSPLHF | NA | TRBJ1-6 | TRBV9 | NA
TGTGCCAGCTCACCCCACAGCGATGCTTTCTTT | CASSPHSDAFF | NA | TRBJ1-1 | TRBV18 | NA
TGCGCCAGCAGCCAAACTCGGCTAGCGGGGCTCTACGAGCAGTACTTC | CASSQTRLAGLYEQYF | TRBD2 | TRBJ2-7 | TRBV4-3 | NA
TGTGCCAGCAGAAACCAAGACACCGGGGAGCTGTTTTTT | CASRNQDTGELFF | NA | TRBJ2-2 | TRBV6-5 | NA
TGCGCCAGCAGCTTGACAGGGGTAAAGAATCAGCCCCAGCATTTT | CASSLTGVKNQPQHF | TRBD1 | TRBJ1-5 | TRBV5-1 | NA
TGTGCCTCTACTGGGCAGGAAAACATTCAGTACTTC | CASTGQENIQYF | NA | TRBJ2-4 | TRBV6-5 | NA
TGTGCCAGCAGCTTGGGGGCCGGGTCGGGGGAGCCCCAGCATTTT | CASSLGAGSGEPQHF | NA | TRBJ1-5 | TRBV5-6 | NA
TGCAGCGTGGACAGGGATTCTAACTATGGCTACACCTTC | CSVDRDSNYGYTF | TRBD1 | TRBJ1-2 | TRBV29-1 | NA
TGTGCCAGCAGCGCCCATTACGAGCAGTACTTC | CASSAHYEQYF | NA | TRBJ2-7 | TRBV7-8 | NA
TGTGCCTGGAGTACTCCCGGGGGAGGAGGGTCCTATGGCTACACCTTC | CAWSTPGGGGSYGYTF | NA | TRBJ1-2 | TRBV30 | NA
TGTGCCGGATCAGCAGGGACCTACGAGCAGTACTTC | CAGSAGTYEQYF | NA | TRBJ2-7 | TRBV7-9 | NA
TGTGCCAGCAGCCAAGACCTGGACGGTAGCTACGAGCAGTACTTC | CASSQDLDGSYEQYF | NA | TRBJ2-7 | TRBV14 | NA
TGTGCCAGCAGCATTACAGGGGGAAGTGAGACCCAGTACTTC | CASSITGGSETQYF | TRBD1 | TRBJ2-5 | TRBV7-9 | few
TGTGCCAGCTCACCTCCGGGACAGGGGGCCTACGAGCAGTACTTC | CASSPPGQGAYEQYF | TRBD1 | TRBJ2-7 | TRBV18 | NA
TGCGCCAGCAGCTTGGAAGGGGGCAGGGTGAATGAGCAGTTCTTC | CASSLEGGRVNEQFF | TRBD1 | TRBJ2-1 | TRBV5-1 | NA
TGCGCCAGCTCCCTAGCGGGAGGGTTAGACGAGCAGTACTTC | CASSLAGGLDEQYF | TRBD2 | TRBJ2-7 | TRBV5-1 | NA
TGTGCCAGCAGCCCAGGGATCTCCTACAATGAGCAGTTCTTC | CASSPGISYNEQFF | NA | TRBJ2-1 | TRBV7-3 | NA
TGTGCCAGCAGCTTACCACTAGCGGGGGCCAATCTCCAAGAGACCCAGTACTTC | CASSLPLAGANLQETQYF | TRBD2 | TRBJ2-5 | TRBV7-7 | once
TGTGCCTGGGGCTCCCGCTCCCTTTCCTACAATGAGCAGTTCTTC | CAWGSRSLSYNEQFF | NA | TRBJ2-1 | TRBV30 | NA
TGTGCCAGCAGTCACCCTGGGAGCTCCTATAATTCACCCCTCCACTTT | CASSHPGSSYNSPLHF | NA | TRBJ1-6 | TRBV9 | NA
TGTGCCAGCAGCCCGAAAGGACTAGCGGGAGTTCAGTTCTTC | CASSPKGLAGVQFF | TRBD2 | TRBJ2-1 | TRBV13 | few
TGTGCCAGCGGAGTCAGGGTCCACGAGACCCAGTACTTC | CASGVRVHETQYF | NA | TRBJ2-5 | TRBV11-2 | NA
TGTGCCAGCAGTGAAGGGGTTCCCGGGGAGCTGTTTTTT | CASSEGVPGELFF | NA | TRBJ2-2 | TRBV6-1 | NA